This T cell receptor (beta chain) originates from a study of T cell repertoires in cytomegalovirus infection. About the research overall: Indicated by public TCR beta signatures were CMV infection and matching HLA type.

General observations from the study: Carriage of CMV together with the relevant HLA was identifiable through cumulative public TCR beta family frequency. Dominating the ex vivo response were HLA-C-restricted CMV-specific TCR beta clonotypes.

This clonotype has at least ten counts. Its antigen remains unidentified. Each CDR3 protein is one row after TCRdb ran MiXCR on the reads. In the table there are around 100,000 distinct CDR3 sequences, about 25% of which are singletons. The ends were cut back, 1 base at V and 2 bases at J, with 3 bases in the middle. Germline V gives CDR1 SEHNR, CDR2 FQNEAQ (reference sequence). This CDR3 spans 12 amino acids. The sequence was collected from a human donor in good health (CMV status not recorded). Some clones in this sample may be carry-over from other donors' samples. J is TRBJ2-7 and V is TRBV7-9; D not resolved. Sequenced: CD8+ T cells from PBMCs. CDR3: CASSLDPYEQYF. The CDR3 DNA reads as TGTGCCAGCAGCTTAGATCCCTACGAGCAGTACTTC.